A single sample gave rise to the 21 T cell receptor beta chains below, sequenced in a study of T cell repertoires in cytomegalovirus infection. Via MiXCR, TCRdb re-called the reads, giving one row per CDR3 protein. The table has roughly 720,000 distinct CDR3 sequences, approximately 34% seen once. The material sequenced was PBMCs. These receptors all come from a human donor in good health (CMV status not recorded). Some clones in this sample may be carry-over from other donors' samples.

This clonotype occurred a few times. This chain connects TRBV11-2 to TRBJ1-4; D gene unclear. The V end was cut by 1 base, the J end by 8 bases, with 14 bases between. Germline loops: CDR1 SGHAT, CDR2 FQNNGV. The CDR3 extends over 15 amino acids. DNA of the CDR3: TGTGCCAGCAGCTTAGTTCCGACCTTCCGGGAAAAACTGTTTTTT. Its translation: CASSLVPTFREKLFF.

The chain links TRBV7-2 to TRBJ2-1; TRBD2 matches 14 bases. CDR1 is SGHTA and CDR2 is FQGNSA in the germline V gene. The CDR3 has 17 residues. Trimming took 5 bases from V and 7 from J; bases not matched to a gene: 10. The CDR3 is CASSHLGLAGGKNEQFF. The CDR3 DNA follows: TGTGCCAGCAGCCATTTAGGACTAGCGGGGGGTAAGAATGAGCAGTTCTTC.

The chain joins TRBV27 to TRBJ2-1; TRBD2 aligns across 9 bases. The CDR3 has 12 amino acids. From germline, CDR1 is MNHEY and CDR2 SMNVEV (reference sequence). J gave up 10 bases and V 6 bases, and 4 bases lay outside the gene matches. In DNA, the CDR3 is TGTGCCAGCAGCGAGCTAGCGGGGGAGCAGTTCTTC. Protein product: CASSELAGEQFF.

This clonotype was detected only a few times. This sequence joins TRBV6-1 and TRBJ1-5; D is possibly TRBD1 (5 bases). Germline CDR1 is MNHNS and CDR2 is SASEGT. The CDR3 extends over 14 amino acids. The V and J ends lost 4 bases and 3 bases respectively, with 10 bases between them. CDR3 sequence reads: CASSGGRYNQPQHF. For the CDR3, the DNA is TGTGCCAGCAGTGGGGGCAGGTACAATCAGCCCCAGCATTTT.

Many counts were recorded for this clonotype. The J gene is TRBJ2-7, the V gene TRBV28; D tentatively reads TRBD1 or TRBD2 (7 bases each). Germline loops: CDR1 MDHEN, CDR2 SYDVKM. Trimming stripped 3 bases from V and 0 bases from J, with 24 bases between. CDR3 length: 19 residues. CDR3 coding DNA: TGTGCCAGCAGTTTCAGCCACTCAGGGGGGGGAACAAGCTCCTACGAGCAGTACTTC. Translation gives CASSFSHSGGGTSSYEQYF.

V and J are TRBV12-3 or TRBV12-4 and TRBJ1-4, with D perhaps matching TRBD1 (6 bases). Trimming stripped 7 bases from V and 5 bases from J, with 14 bases between. The CDR3 has 14 amino acids. The DNA of the CDR3 is TGTGCCAGCAACATACAGGGCTACAATGAAAAACTGTTTTTT. Protein sequence: CASNIQGYNEKLFF.

This clonotype was recorded a few times. V and J are TRBV7-9 and TRBJ1-1; maybe TRBD1 (5 bases). Germline CDR1 SEHNR, CDR2 FQNEAQ (reference sequence). Trimming took off 5 bases at V and 1 base at J, with 17 bases between the two ends. The CDR3 consists of 16 residues. The CDR3 bases are TGTGCCAGCAGCCCCTACACCGGGGCCCAGAACACTGAAGCTTTCTTT. Amino acid sequence: CASSPYTGAQNTEAFF. The variable domain in full, with the rest retrieved from reference TRBV7-9 and TRBJ1-1, is DTGVSQNPRHKITKRGQNVTFRCDPISEHNRLYWYRQTLGQGPEFLTYFQNEAQLEKSRLLSDRFSAERPKGSFSTLEIQRTEQGDSAMYLCASSPYTGAQNTEAFFGQGTRLTVV.

This clonotype occurred a few times. The genes are TRBV6-5 and TRBJ2-7, with a tentative D call TRBD1 (5 bases). The germline V gene has CDR1 MNHEY and CDR2 SVGAGI. CDR3 size: 17 residues. Trimming removed 1 base from V and 2 bases from J, with 18 bases in between. This chain's CDR3 is CASSYFRSSSGTYEQYF. The CDR3 DNA reads TGTGCCAGCAGTTACTTCCGGTCCTCCTCAGGGACCTACGAGCAGTACTTC.

The rearrangement links TRBV20-1 to TRBJ2-4; TRBD1 agrees at 9 bases. Germline CDR1 DFQATT, CDR2 SNEGSKA (reference sequence). V gave up 6 bases and J gave up 8 bases; unmatched junction bases: 8. This CDR3 comprises 13 residues. CDR3 DNA: TGCAGTGCCGGAGACAGGGGGGCGGACATTCAGTACTTC. It codes for CSAGDRGADIQYF.

In this sample, this clonotype turned up a few times. The CDR3 loop is CASSYFPGDEKLFF. The CDR3 coding sequence is TGTGCCAGCAGCTACTTCCCCGGGGATGAAAAACTGTTTTTT. This chain uses TRBV7-9 with TRBJ1-4; D gene uncertain. Looked up from germline, CDR1 is SEHNR and CDR2 is FQNEAQ (reference sequence). This CDR3 comprises 14 residues. Trimming removed 4 bases from V and 6 bases from J, with 12 bases in between.

Points on this clonotype: The CDR3 does not end in the conserved phenylalanine or tryptophan, so this is likely a read error. The chain recombines TRBV25-1 with TRBJ2-7; perhaps TRBD1 as D (6 bases). This CDR3 comprises 14 residues. The germline V gene encodes CDR1 MGHDK and CDR2 SYGVNS. The V end was cut by 7 bases, the J end by 6 bases, with 19 bases between. The CDR3 DNA reads as TGTGCCAGCACCCCCGGGACATGGGCGCGCGAGCAGTACTTA. Translation: CASTPGTWAREQYL.

This chain uses TRBV4-2 with TRBJ2-2; D tentatively fits TRBD1 or TRBD2 (5 bases each). Germline V gene data show CDR1 as LGHNA and CDR2 as YNFKEQ. The CDR3 is made up of 19 amino acids. Deletions cut 1 base from V and 3 bases from J, with 21 bases between. In nucleotides, the CDR3 is TGTGCCAGCAGCCAAGTCGGGAAAATGCTAGCCAGGGACACCGGGGAGCTGTTTTTT. Encoded protein: CASSQVGKMLARDTGELFF.

V is TRBV7-8 and J is TRBJ2-7; 7 bases agree with TRBD1. CDR1 is SGHVS and CDR2 is FQNEAQ in the germline V gene. V lost 5 bases to trimming and J lost 0 bases; unmatched junction nucleotides: 10. CDR3 length equals 16 residues. CDR3 protein: CASSPVGQAISYEQYF. The CDR3 region has the DNA TGTGCCAGCAGCCCCGTCGGACAGGCCATCTCCTACGAGCAGTACTTC.

Notes on this clonotype: Mismatch with germline at one junction end may stem from a read error. The J gene is TRBJ2-5, the V gene TRBV5-1; D may match TRBD1 or TRBD2 (5 bases each). The CDR3 consists of 16 residues. CDR1 SGHRS and CDR2 YFSETQ come from the germline V gene. The CDR3 nucleotides read TGCGCCAGCAGCTTGGGGGTTGGGGGAATCCAAGAGACCAAGTACTTC. Translation gives CASSLGVGGIQETKYF.

This clonotype was seen many times. J is TRBJ2-5 and V is TRBV7-2; 10 bases are a match to TRBD2. V gave up 8 bases and J gave up 3 bases; unmatched junction bases: 6. This CDR3 has 14 amino acids. CDR1 is SGHTA, CDR2 FQGNSA, per germline. CDR3: CASGRTSGKETQYF. The CDR3 DNA follows: TGTGCCAGCGGAAGGACTAGCGGTAAAGAGACCCAGTACTTC.

The chain combines TRBV7-8 with TRBJ2-1; possibly TRBD2 for D (6 bases). This CDR3 has 16 residues. V lost 6 bases to trimming and J lost 3 bases, with 18 bases between them. The V gene's germline CDR1 is SGHVS and CDR2 FQNEAQ. The CDR3 DNA is TGTGCCAGCAGTCACGCCGGGACTCTCTTCTACAATGAGCAGTTCTTC. This gives the protein CASSHAGTLFYNEQFF.

V is TRBV7-2 and J is TRBJ2-1, with D uncertain. Trimming took 3 bases from V and 8 from J, leaving 11 bases between them. Germline-derived CDR1 and CDR2 are SGHTA and FQGNSA. The CDR3 loop spans 13 amino acids. CDR3 coding DNA: TGTGCCAGCAGCTTTCGCCCAGGCGATGAGCAGTTCTTC. It yields the protein CASSFRPGDEQFF.

This clonotype was recorded a few times. The rearrangement joins TRBV20-1 to TRBJ1-1; 10 bases fit TRBD1. V shed 4 bases and J 4 bases; nucleotides not matched to a gene: 6. The CDR3 covers 14 residues. Per the germline V gene, CDR1 is DFQATT and CDR2 is SNEGSKA (reference sequence). The chain's CDR3 is CSATKTGGFTEAFF. CDR3 bases: TGCAGTGCTACGAAGACAGGGGGCTTCACTGAAGCTTTCTTT.

This clonotype was seen a few times. The genes are TRBV5-4 and TRBJ2-3; 8 bases match TRBD1. The CDR3 has 16 amino acids. Germline V CDR1 and CDR2: SGHNT, YYREEE (reference sequence). V lost 0 bases, J lost 5 bases, and 8 bases stayed unmatched. The CDR3 here is CASSLERGQGQDTQYF. CDR3 nucleotide sequence: TGTGCCAGCAGCTTGGAAAGAGGACAGGGCCAAGATACGCAGTATTTT.

As for this clonotype: It is likely a read error, because the conserved phenylalanine at the end of the CDR3 is missing. The V and J genes are TRBV7-3 and TRBJ2-3, with TRBD1 as a possible D gene (6 bases). Trimming cost V 5 bases and J 4 bases, with 16 bases left between them. The CDR3 is 15 amino acids. The germline V gene has CDR1 SGHTA and CDR2 FQGTGA. DNA for the CDR3: TGTGCCAGCAGCGTATCGACAGGACTCGCAGATACGCAGTATCTT. It specifies CASSVSTGLADTQYL.

CDR3 region: CATSDPGTLTDTQYF. CDR3 nucleotide sequence: TGTGCCACCAGTGACCCCGGTACGCTCACAGATACGCAGTATTTT. The chain is built from TRBV24-1 and TRBJ2-3; D not certain. The V gene's germline CDR1 is KGHDR and CDR2 SFDVKD. The V end was cut by 4 bases, the J end by 2 bases, with 12 bases between. The CDR3 has 15 amino acids.